The subject of this entry is one T cell receptor beta chain. The antigen remains unidentified. CDR1 and CDR2 from the germline V gene are SGDLS and YYNGEE. CDR3 length equals 15 residues. J was trimmed by 5 bases and V by 3 bases; bases with no gene match: 6. Hyperthyroidism patients, all newly diagnosed, had under 2 months' duration and ages of 18 to 65. Symptoms, serum thyroxine and TRAb, thyroid ultrasound, and orbital computed tomography formed the diagnostic basis. This sample is drawn from a study of Graves' ophthalmopathy and Graves' hyperthyroidism. Broader study findings: Predictions made by the model for ophthalmopathy progression reached roughly 64% sensitivity and approximately 72% specificity. Separation of ophthalmopathy from stable hyperthyroidism was achieved by a 13-signature model, at roughly 88% sensitivity and just over 80% specificity.

RNA transcripts yielded amplified TCR beta CDR3 regions. Amplification began with first-round RT-PCR using HTBI primers, then second-round multiplex PCR was performed. TCRdb re-called the multiplex PCR reads through MiXCR, storing one row per CDR3 protein. This sample yields 900,000 to 1,200,000 distinct CDR3 sequences, of which about 40% are seen a single time; 11% belongs to the top ten. The rearrangement joins TRBV9 to TRBJ1-4; 8 bases are a match to TRBD1. The source material was peripheral blood or thyroid tissue (not recorded which). This clonotype originated in an adult man with Graves' hyperthyroidism. The CDR3 loop is CASSAGGRVNEKLFF. In DNA form, the CDR3 reads TGTGCCAGCAGCGCAGGGGGCCGCGTCAATGAAAAACTGTTTTTT.